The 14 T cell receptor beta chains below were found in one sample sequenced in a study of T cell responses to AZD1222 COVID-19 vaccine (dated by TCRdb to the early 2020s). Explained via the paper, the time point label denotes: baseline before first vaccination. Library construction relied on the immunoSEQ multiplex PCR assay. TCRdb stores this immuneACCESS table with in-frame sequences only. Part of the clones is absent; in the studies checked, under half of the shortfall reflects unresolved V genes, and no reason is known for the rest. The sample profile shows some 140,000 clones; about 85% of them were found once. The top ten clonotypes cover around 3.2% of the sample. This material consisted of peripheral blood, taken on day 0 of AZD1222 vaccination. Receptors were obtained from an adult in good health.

CDR3 nucleotide sequence: TGTGCCAGCTCAGGGGTTTCTTACAATGAGCAGTTCTTC. Protein product: CASSGVSYNEQFF. The rearrangement links TRBV19 to TRBJ2-1; maybe TRBD1 (6 bases). V was trimmed by 9 bases and J by 4 bases, leaving 13 bases between them. The CDR3 is 13 amino acids. From germline, CDR1 is LNHDA and CDR2 SQIVND (reference sequence).

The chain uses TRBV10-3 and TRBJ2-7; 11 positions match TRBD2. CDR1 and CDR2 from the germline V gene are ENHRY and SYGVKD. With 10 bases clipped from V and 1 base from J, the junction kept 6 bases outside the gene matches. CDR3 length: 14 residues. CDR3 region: CATRTSGGSYEQYF. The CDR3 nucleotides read TGTGCCACCCGTACTAGCGGGGGATCCTACGAGCAGTACTTC.

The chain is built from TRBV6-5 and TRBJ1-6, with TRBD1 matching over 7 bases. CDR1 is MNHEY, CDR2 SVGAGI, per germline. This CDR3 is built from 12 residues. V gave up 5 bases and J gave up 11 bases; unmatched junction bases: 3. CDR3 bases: TGTGCCAGCAGTCTGACAGGGACACCCCTCCACTTT. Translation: CASSLTGTPLHF.

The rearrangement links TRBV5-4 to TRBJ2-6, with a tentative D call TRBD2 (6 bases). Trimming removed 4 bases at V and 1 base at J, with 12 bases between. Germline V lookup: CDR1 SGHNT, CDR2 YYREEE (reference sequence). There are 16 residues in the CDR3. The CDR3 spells CASSPARGSGANVLTF. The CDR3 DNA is TGTGCCAGCAGCCCGGCACGGGGGTCTGGGGCCAACGTCCTGACTTTC.

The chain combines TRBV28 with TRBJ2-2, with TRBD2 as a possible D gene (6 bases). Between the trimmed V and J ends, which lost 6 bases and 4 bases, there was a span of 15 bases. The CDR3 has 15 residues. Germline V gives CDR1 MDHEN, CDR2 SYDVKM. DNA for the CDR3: TGTGCCAGCAGGACCGGGACTTTTATCACCGGGGAGCTGTTTTTT. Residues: CASRTGTFITGELFF. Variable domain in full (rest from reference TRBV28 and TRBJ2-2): DVKVTQSSRYLVKRTGEKVFLECVQDMDHENMFWYRQDPGLGLRLIYFSYDVKMKEKGDIPEGYSVSREKKERFSLILESASTNQTSMYLCASRTGTFITGELFFGEGSRLTVL.

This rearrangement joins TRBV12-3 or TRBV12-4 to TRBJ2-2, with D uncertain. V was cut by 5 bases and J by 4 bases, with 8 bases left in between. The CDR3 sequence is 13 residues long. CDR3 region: CASSHGLTGELFF. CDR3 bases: TGTGCCAGCAGTCACGGGCTCACCGGGGAGCTGTTTTTT.

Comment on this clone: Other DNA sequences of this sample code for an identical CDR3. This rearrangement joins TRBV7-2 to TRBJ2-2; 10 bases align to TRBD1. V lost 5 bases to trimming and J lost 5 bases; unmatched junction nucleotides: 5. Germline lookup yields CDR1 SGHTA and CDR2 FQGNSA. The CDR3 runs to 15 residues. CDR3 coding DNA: TGTGCCAGCAGCCCCCGGACAGGGGGAACCGGGGAGCTGTTTTTT. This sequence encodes CASSPRTGGTGELFF. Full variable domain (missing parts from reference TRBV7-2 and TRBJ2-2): GAGVSQSPSNKVTEKGKDVELRCDPISGHTALYWYRQSLGQGLEFLIYFQGNSAPDKSGLPSDRFSAERTGGSVSTLTIQRTQQEDSAVYLCASSPRTGGTGELFFGEGSRLTVL.

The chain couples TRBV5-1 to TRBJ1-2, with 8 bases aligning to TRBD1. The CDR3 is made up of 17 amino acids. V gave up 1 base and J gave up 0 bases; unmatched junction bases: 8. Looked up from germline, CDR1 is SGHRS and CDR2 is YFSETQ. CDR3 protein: CASSLQGASPTNYGYTF. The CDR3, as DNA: TGCGCCAGCAGCTTGCAGGGGGCGAGCCCTACTAACTATGGCTACACCTTC. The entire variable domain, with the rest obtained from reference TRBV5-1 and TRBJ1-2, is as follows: KAGVTQTPRYLIKTRGQQVTLSCSPISGHRSVSWYQQTPGQGLQFLFEYFSETQRNKGNFPGRFSGRQFSNSRSEMNVSTLELGDSALYLCASSLQGASPTNYGYTFGSGTRLTVV.

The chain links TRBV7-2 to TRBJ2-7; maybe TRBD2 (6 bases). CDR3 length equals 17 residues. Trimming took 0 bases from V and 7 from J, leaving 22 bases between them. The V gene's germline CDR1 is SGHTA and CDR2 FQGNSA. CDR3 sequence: CASSLAGVGGRLWEQYF. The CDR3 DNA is TGTGCCAGCAGCTTAGCGGGTGTCGGGGGAAGGTTGTGGGAGCAGTACTTC. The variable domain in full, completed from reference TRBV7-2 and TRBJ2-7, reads GAGVSQSPSNKVTEKGKDVELRCDPISGHTALYWYRQSLGQGLEFLIYFQGNSAPDKSGLPSDRFSAERTGGSVSTLTIQRTQQEDSAVYLCASSLAGVGGRLWEQYFGPGTRLTVT.

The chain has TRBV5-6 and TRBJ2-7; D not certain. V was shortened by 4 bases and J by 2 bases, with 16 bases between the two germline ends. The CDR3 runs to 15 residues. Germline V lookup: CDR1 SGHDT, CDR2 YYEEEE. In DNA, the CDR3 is TGTGCCAGCAGCCCGAGTCAAGTCGGCCCCTACGAGCAGTACTTC. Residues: CASSPSQVGPYEQYF.

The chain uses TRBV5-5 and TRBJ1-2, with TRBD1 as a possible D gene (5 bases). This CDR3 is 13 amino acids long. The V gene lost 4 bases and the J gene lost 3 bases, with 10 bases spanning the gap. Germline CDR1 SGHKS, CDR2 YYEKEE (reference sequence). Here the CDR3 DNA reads TGTGCCAGCAGCCGGGGGACTGACTATGGCTACACCTTC. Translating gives CASSRGTDYGYTF.

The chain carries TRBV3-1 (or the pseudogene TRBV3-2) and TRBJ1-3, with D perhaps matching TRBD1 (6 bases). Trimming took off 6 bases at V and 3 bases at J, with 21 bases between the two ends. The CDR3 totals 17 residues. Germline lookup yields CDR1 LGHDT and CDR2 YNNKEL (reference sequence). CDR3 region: CASSRGQLGRGGNTIYF. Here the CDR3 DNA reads TGTGCCAGCAGTCGTGGACAGTTGGGCCGGGGTGGAAACACCATATATTTT.

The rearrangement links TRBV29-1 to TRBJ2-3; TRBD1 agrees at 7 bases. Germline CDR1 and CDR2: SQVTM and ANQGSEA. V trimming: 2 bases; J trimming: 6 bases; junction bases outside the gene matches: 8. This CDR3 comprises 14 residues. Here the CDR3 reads CSVEKGRGTDTQYF. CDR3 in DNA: TGCAGCGTTGAAAAGGGCAGGGGGACGGATACGCAGTATTTT.

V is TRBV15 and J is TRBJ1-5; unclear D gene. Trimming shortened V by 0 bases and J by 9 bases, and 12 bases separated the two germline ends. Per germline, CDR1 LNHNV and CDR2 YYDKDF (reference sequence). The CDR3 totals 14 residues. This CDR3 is CATSRDRSPGPQHF. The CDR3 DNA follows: TGTGCCACCAGCAGAGATCGATCACCGGGGCCCCAGCATTTT.